A single sample gave rise to the 22 T cell receptor beta chains below, sequenced in a study of T-cell memory formation after mild COVID-19. MiXCR was run by TCRdb on the 5' RACE reads, yielding one entry per CDR3 protein. Of 350,000 to 500,000 distinct CDR3 sequences listed, under 20% are singletons. Sequenced sample: PBMCs or a T cell subset sorted from them (not recorded which). The receptors originated from a man younger than 35 who had mild COVID-19 (a few samples of this study predate the infection). Cell type and time point are not known.

This clonotype was detected ten times or more. The V gene is TRBV4-1, the J gene TRBJ1-1, with no clear D. Germline values: CDR1 MGHRA, CDR2 YSYEKL. The germline V and J ends were trimmed by 4 bases and 4 bases, with 13 bases remaining between them. This CDR3 is 14 amino acids long. The CDR3 DNA is TGCGCCAGCAGCCTAAGGACTCTGGGCACTGAAGCTTTCTTT. It is translated as CASSLRTLGTEAFF.

The chain links TRBV5-5 to TRBJ1-1; D unclear. Per germline, CDR1 SGHKS and CDR2 YYEKEE (reference sequence). This CDR3 has 13 amino acids. V shed 0 bases and J shed 5 bases, with 8 bases lying between them. This chain's CDR3 is CASSLAFWTEAFF. For the CDR3, the DNA is TGTGCCAGCAGCTTGGCTTTCTGGACTGAAGCTTTCTTT.

This clonotype was seen a few times. This rearrangement joins TRBV14 to TRBJ2-1, with D unclear. Germline CDR1 and CDR2: SGHDN and FVKESK. This CDR3 comprises 13 residues. V shed 5 bases and J shed 2 bases, with 7 bases lying between them. CDR3 sequence reads: CASSAITYNEQFF. The CDR3, as DNA: TGTGCCAGCAGCGCCATTACCTACAATGAGCAGTTCTTC. Based on the CDR3 plus reference TRBV14 and TRBJ2-1, the full variable domain is EAGVTQFPSHSVIEKGQTVTLRCDPISGHDNLYWYRRVMGKEIKFLLHFVKESKQDESGMPNNRFLAERTGGTYSTLKVQPAELEDSGVYFCASSAITYNEQFFGPGTRLTVL.

This chain uses TRBV5-5 with TRBJ1-3, with a tentative D call TRBD1 (6 bases). This CDR3 spans 14 amino acids. Trimming cost V 4 bases and J 1 base, with 9 bases left between them. The germline V gene encodes CDR1 SGHKS and CDR2 YYEKEE (reference sequence). The CDR3 here is CASSRGASGNTIYF. The CDR3 DNA follows: TGTGCCAGCAGCCGGGGGGCGTCTGGAAACACCATATATTTT.

This clonotype was seen only a few times. The rearrangement uses TRBV4-2 and TRBJ2-3; 9 nucleotides line up with TRBD2. Germline lookup yields CDR1 LGHNA and CDR2 YNFKEQ. V trimming: 0 bases; J trimming: 2 bases; junction bases outside the gene matches: 3. The CDR3 contains 16 residues. CDR3 sequence: CASSQDSGGPTDTQYF. CDR3 sequence (DNA): TGTGCCAGCAGCCAAGATAGCGGGGGCCCCACAGATACGCAGTATTTT.

In DNA form, the CDR3 reads TGTGCCAGCAGTTCGTTCGCGGTCAGCACAGATACGCAGTATTTT. Its translation is CASSSFAVSTDTQYF. The rearrangement uses TRBV28 and TRBJ2-3; D not resolved. Germline CDR1 MDHEN, CDR2 SYDVKM. Deletions cut 4 bases from V and 0 bases from J, with 11 bases between. The CDR3 runs to 15 residues. Variable domain in full (rest from reference TRBV28 and TRBJ2-3): DVKVTQSSRYLVKRTGEKVFLECVQDMDHENMFWYRQDPGLGLRLIYFSYDVKMKEKGDIPEGYSVSREKKERFSLILESASTNQTSMYLCASSSFAVSTDTQYFGPGTRLTVL.

The chain joins TRBV12-3 or TRBV12-4 to TRBJ1-6; 9 positions match TRBD1. The CDR3 has 18 amino acids. J gave up 10 bases and V 1 base, and 14 bases lay outside the gene matches. The chain's CDR3 is CASSLVWGPGQGWSPLHF. The CDR3 DNA follows: TGTGCCAGCAGTTTAGTTTGGGGGCCGGGACAGGGATGGTCACCCCTCCACTTT.

The genes are TRBV7-9 and TRBJ2-5; D remains unclear. The CDR3 covers 17 residues. CDR1 and CDR2 from the germline V gene are SEHNR and FQNEAQ (reference sequence). The ends were cut back, 5 bases at V and 2 bases at J, with 21 bases in the middle. The CDR3 DNA reads as TGTGCCAGCAGCCCAAGAGGTTCGTATAGGCTGCAAGAGACCCAGTACTTC. It codes for CASSPRGSYRLQETQYF.

V usage is TRBV6-2 or TRBV6-3 and J usage is TRBJ2-7; D not certain. The germline CDR1 and CDR2 sequences are MNHEY and SVGEGT. The V end was cut by 2 bases, the J end by 4 bases, with 12 bases between. The CDR3 extends over 14 amino acids. This CDR3 reads CASSYESRTYEQYF. CDR3 nucleotide sequence: TGTGCCAGCAGTTACGAGTCCAGAACGTACGAGCAGTACTTC.

This clonotype has just a few counts. The rearrangement uses TRBV10-2 and TRBJ2-5, with D perhaps TRBD1 or TRBD2 (5 bases each). CDR3 length: 13 residues. The germline V gene encodes CDR1 WSHSY and CDR2 SAAADI. Trimming cost V 0 bases and J 9 bases, with 11 bases left between them. In DNA, the CDR3 is TGCGCCAGCAGTGAGTCGAGGGGAACTGCCCAGTACTTC. Translating gives CASSESRGTAQYF.

This clonotype was found a few times. This chain uses TRBV7-9 with TRBJ2-7; the match to TRBD1 covers 7 bases. With V trimmed by 5 bases and J by 5 bases, 6 bases remained unmatched. The CDR3 extends over 13 amino acids. The V gene's germline CDR1 is SEHNR and CDR2 FQNEAQ (reference sequence). The CDR3 sequence: CASSGDSRNEQYF. The CDR3 DNA sequence: TGTGCCAGCAGCGGGGACAGTAGAAACGAGCAGTACTTC.

The rearrangement links TRBV18 to TRBJ2-3; the D is unclear. The CDR3 is made up of 14 amino acids. Germline assignment: CDR1 KGHSH and CDR2 LQKENI. V was cut by 6 bases and J by 0 bases, with 10 bases left in between. CDR3 sequence (DNA): TGTGCCAGCTCGCGGACGGTCAGCACAGATACGCAGTATTTT. This encodes CASSRTVSTDTQYF.

CDR3 amino acids: CASRKGSSDTEAFF. CDR3 DNA: TGTGCCAGCAGGAAGGGGAGTTCCGACACTGAAGCTTTCTTT. J is TRBJ1-1 and V is TRBV7-9, with D possibly matching TRBD1 (5 bases). The germline V gene encodes CDR1 SEHNR and CDR2 FQNEAQ (reference sequence). Trimming pared 6 bases from V and 3 bases from J, leaving 14 bases between. The CDR3 spans 14 residues.

V gene TRBV29-1 combines with J gene TRBJ2-3, with a possible D match to TRBD2 (6 bases). Germline V lookup: CDR1 SQVTM, CDR2 ANQGSEA. The CDR3 covers 13 residues. V was pared by 1 base and J by 8 bases, with 13 bases between. As DNA, the CDR3 is TGCAGCGTTGAAGGGCTAGGGAGGCGTACGCAGTATTTT. Translating gives CSVEGLGRRTQYF.

This clonotype was counted between two and nine times. V and J are TRBV7-2 and TRBJ2-3; no reliable D call. CDR3 length: 14 residues. CDR1 is SGHTA, CDR2 FQGNSA, per germline. V dropped 1 base and J dropped 4 bases, with 9 bases sitting between them. CDR3 sequence reads: CASSLGHFPDTQYF. The CDR3, as DNA: TGTGCCAGCAGCTTAGGTCATTTCCCAGATACGCAGTATTTT.

V gene TRBV5-4 combines with J gene TRBJ1-1; D not certain. The CDR3 runs 14 residues. The germline V gene has CDR1 SGHNT and CDR2 YYREEE (reference sequence). The V and J ends lost 4 bases and 4 bases respectively, with 14 bases between them. The CDR3 DNA sequence: TGTGCCAGCAGCACTCCTTATAAGAGCACTGAAGCTTTCTTT. Protein sequence: CASSTPYKSTEAFF.

This chain uses TRBV7-3 with TRBJ2-7; 10 bases match TRBD1. CDR3 length equals 16 residues. Germline CDR1 reads SGHTA; CDR2 reads FQGTGA. The ends lost 4 bases at V and 5 bases at J; junction bases unmatched: 11. The CDR3 sequence is CASSSLDRGSGNEQYF. The CDR3 bases are TGTGCCAGCAGCTCCTTGGACAGGGGGAGTGGAAACGAGCAGTACTTC.

This clonotype turned up a few times. V usage is TRBV6-5 and J usage is TRBJ1-6; D is unclear. This CDR3 is 15 amino acids long. Trimming stripped 2 bases from V and 7 bases from J, with 12 bases between. The germline V gene encodes CDR1 MNHEY and CDR2 SVGAGI. CDR3 DNA sequence: TGTGCCAGCAGTTACGGCACAATCCCCAATTCACCCCTCCACTTT. It specifies CASSYGTIPNSPLHF.

This chain connects TRBV6-6 to TRBJ1-2; TRBD1 is a possible D gene (5 bases). The CDR3 covers 15 residues. Germline values: CDR1 MNHNY, CDR2 SVGAGI (reference sequence). Trimming cost V 6 bases and J 6 bases, with 20 bases left between them. CDR3: CASSYTRGRVDGYTF. The CDR3 bases are TGTGCCAGCAGCTATACCCGGGGCAGGGTAGATGGCTACACCTTC.

This clonotype has a handful of counts. The chain combines TRBV27 with TRBJ1-1, with TRBD1 matching over 10 bases. The V gene's germline CDR1 is MNHEY and CDR2 SMNVEV (reference sequence). The ends lost 5 bases at V and 0 bases at J; junction bases unmatched: 9. The CDR3 consists of 17 residues. DNA of the CDR3: TGTGCCAGCAGTCTAAGGACAGGGGGACACATGAACACTGAAGCTTTCTTT. Encoded protein: CASSLRTGGHMNTEAFF.

The J gene is TRBJ1-5, the V gene TRBV21-1. TRBV21-1 is an annotated pseudogene. The CDR3 totals 13 residues. The DNA for the CDR3 is TGTGCCAGCACGGGGGGAGGGAGTCAGCCCCAGCATTTT. Translation: CASTGGGSQPQHF.

The genes are TRBV25-1 and TRBJ1-1, with D perhaps TRBD1 (5 bases). Germline values: CDR1 MGHDK, CDR2 SYGVNS. This CDR3 is built from 15 residues. Trimming stripped 7 bases from V and 6 bases from J, with 21 bases between. CDR3 loop: CASTLGANPTSEAFF. In DNA form, the CDR3 reads TGTGCCAGCACCCTCGGGGCTAACCCGACCTCTGAAGCTTTCTTT.